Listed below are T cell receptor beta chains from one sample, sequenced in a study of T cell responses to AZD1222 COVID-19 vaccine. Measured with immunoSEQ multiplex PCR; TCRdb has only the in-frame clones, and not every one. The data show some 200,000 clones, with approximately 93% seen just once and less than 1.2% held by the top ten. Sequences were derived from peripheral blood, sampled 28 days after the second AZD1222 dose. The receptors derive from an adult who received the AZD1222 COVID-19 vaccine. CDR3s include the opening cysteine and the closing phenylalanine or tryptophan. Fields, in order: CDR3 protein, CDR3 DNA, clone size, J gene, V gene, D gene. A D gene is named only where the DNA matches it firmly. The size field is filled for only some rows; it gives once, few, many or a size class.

CDR3: CASSFMARGGPNEQFF
DNA: TGTGCCAGTAGTTTTATGGCGCGGGGGGGCCCCAATGAGCAGTTCTTC
size: NA
J: TRBJ2-1
V: TRBV19
D: TRBD2

CDR3: CAWSREVLTNEKLFF
DNA: TGTGCCTGGAGTCGCGAGGTCCTAACTAATGAAAAACTGTTTTTT
size: NA
J: TRBJ1-4
V: TRBV30
D: NA

CDR3: CASSEQSQRVNNEQFF
DNA: TGTGCCAGCAGTGAACAATCCCAGCGGGTGAACAATGAGCAGTTCTTC
size: NA
J: TRBJ2-1
V: TRBV2
D: NA

CDR3: CASSPGQSNTEAFF
DNA: TGTGCCAGCAGCCCGGGACAGTCGAACACTGAAGCTTTCTTT
size: NA
J: TRBJ1-1
V: TRBV5-4
D: TRBD1

CDR3: CASSYADRGYAIEQFF
DNA: TGTGCCAGCAGTTACGCCGACAGGGGGTATGCAATTGAGCAGTTCTTC
size: once
J: TRBJ2-1
V: TRBV6-2/TRBV6-3
D: TRBD1

CDR3: CASSQGGSNTEAFF
DNA: TGTGCCAGCAGCCAAGGGGGGTCGAACACTGAAGCTTTCTTT
size: NA
J: TRBJ1-1
V: TRBV4-2
D: NA

CDR3: CASSKTGAQETQYF
DNA: TGTGCCAGCAGTAAAACAGGAGCTCAAGAGACCCAGTACTTC
size: NA
J: TRBJ2-5
V: TRBV6-2/TRBV6-3
D: NA

CDR3: CAWSPGVTDTQYF
DNA: TGTGCCTGGAGTCCAGGGGTTACAGATACGCAGTATTTT
size: NA
J: TRBJ2-3
V: TRBV30
D: NA

CDR3: CASSQTGYYGYTF
DNA: TGCGCCAGCAGCCAGACAGGGTACTATGGCTACACCTTC
size: NA
J: TRBJ1-2
V: TRBV5-1
D: TRBD1

CDR3: CASTFGGQRFYEQYF
DNA: TGTGCCAGCACTTTTGGAGGACAGCGGTTCTACGAGCAGTACTTC
size: NA
J: TRBJ2-7
V: TRBV6-6
D: NA

CDR3: CASSLGGSLYNSPLHF
DNA: TGTGCCAGCAGCTTGGGGGGAAGTCTCTATAATTCACCCCTCCACTTT
size: NA
J: TRBJ1-6
V: TRBV5-6
D: NA

CDR3: CASRSTRQGPGQPQHF
DNA: TGTGCCAGTAGAAGCACCCGACAGGGGCCGGGTCAGCCCCAGCATTTT
size: NA
J: TRBJ1-5
V: TRBV19
D: TRBD1

CDR3: CASSKTTGGVSGNTIYF
DNA: TGTGCCAGCTCAAAAACGACAGGGGGCGTCTCTGGAAACACCATATATTTT
size: NA
J: TRBJ1-3
V: TRBV18
D: TRBD1

CDR3: CASSEAGTGLAPLHF
DNA: TGTGCCAGCAGTGAAGCAGGGACAGGGCTCGCACCCCTCCACTTT
size: NA
J: TRBJ1-6
V: TRBV6-1
D: TRBD1

CDR3: CASSFTGEALNTEAFF
DNA: TGTGCCAGCAGTTTCACAGGGGAGGCCCTGAACACTGAAGCTTTCTTT
size: NA
J: TRBJ1-1
V: TRBV6-2/TRBV6-3
D: TRBD1

CDR3: CASHAGGRSTGELFF
DNA: TGCGCCAGCCACGCGGGGGGGCGTAGCACCGGGGAGCTGTTTTTT
size: NA
J: TRBJ2-2
V: TRBV5-1
D: TRBD2

CDR3: CASSLPGGSQPQHF
DNA: TGTGCCAGCAGCCTGCCGGGGGGCAGTCAGCCCCAGCATTTT
size: NA
J: TRBJ1-5
V: TRBV7-9
D: NA

CDR3: CASSLLGQGNTGELFF
DNA: TGTGCCAGCAGCTTATTGGGACAGGGAAACACCGGGGAGCTGTTTTTT
size: NA
J: TRBJ2-2
V: TRBV11-2
D: TRBD1

CDR3: CASSRELSNQPQHF
DNA: TGTGCCAGCTCAAGGGAATTAAGCAATCAGCCCCAGCATTTT
size: NA
J: TRBJ1-5
V: TRBV18
D: NA

CDR3: CASSFRLAGGPSWYNEQFF
DNA: TGTGCCAGCAGCTTTCGTCTAGCGGGGGGGCCTTCTTGGTACAATGAGCAGTTCTTC
size: NA
J: TRBJ2-1
V: TRBV7-6
D: TRBD2

CDR3: CASARTRTSNQPQHF
DNA: TGTGCCAGCGCCAGGACGAGAACGAGCAATCAGCCCCAGCATTTT
size: NA
J: TRBJ1-5
V: TRBV6-5
D: NA

CDR3: CASSSYRGKGGYTF
DNA: TGTGCCAGCAGTTCCTACAGGGGGAAGGGCGGCTACACCTTC
size: NA
J: TRBJ1-2
V: TRBV27
D: TRBD1

CDR3: CASRQGGVRSPLHF
DNA: TGTGCCAGCAGACAAGGCGGGGTTAGATCACCCCTCCACTTT
size: once
J: TRBJ1-6
V: TRBV28
D: NA

CDR3: CASSKTGLYGYTF
DNA: TGTGCCAGCAGCAAAACAGGGCTCTATGGCTACACCTTC
size: NA
J: TRBJ1-2
V: TRBV14
D: NA

CDR3: CASSINRGETQYF
DNA: TGTGCCAGTAGTATAAACAGGGGAGAGACCCAGTACTTC
size: NA
J: TRBJ2-5
V: TRBV19
D: TRBD1

CDR3: CASSVSGGASNEQFF
DNA: TGTGCCAGCAGTGTTAGCGGGGGGGCGAGTAATGAGCAGTTCTTC
size: NA
J: TRBJ2-1
V: TRBV2
D: TRBD2

CDR3: CASTRQGPYYSNQPQHF
DNA: TGTGCCAGTACACGACAGGGGCCCTATTATAGCAATCAGCCCCAGCATTTT
size: NA
J: TRBJ1-5
V: TRBV19
D: TRBD1

CDR3: CASRPYRDRVVSGEKLFF
DNA: TGTGCCAGCAGGCCATACCGGGACAGGGTTGTTTCGGGGGAAAAACTGTTTTTT
size: NA
J: TRBJ1-4
V: TRBV27
D: TRBD1

CDR3: CASRRGQWEKLFF
DNA: TGTGCCAGCAGGAGGGGACAGTGGGAAAAACTGTTTTTT
size: NA
J: TRBJ1-4
V: TRBV28
D: TRBD1

CDR3: CASSGKTQYF
DNA: TGTGCCAGCAGCGGGAAGACCCAGTACTTC
size: NA
J: TRBJ2-5
V: TRBV9
D: NA

CDR3: CASSSRTGQNTEAFF
DNA: TGTGCCAGCAGCTCTCGGACAGGGCAGAACACTGAAGCTTTCTTT
size: NA
J: TRBJ1-1
V: TRBV11-2
D: TRBD1

CDR3: CASSQMRGYEQYF
DNA: TGCGCCAGCAGCCAAATGCGAGGCTACGAGCAGTACTTC
size: once
J: TRBJ2-7
V: TRBV4-3
D: NA

CDR3: CASRPGQARVLTEAFF
DNA: TGTGCCAGCAGACCCGGACAGGCCAGGGTGCTCACTGAAGCTTTCTTT
size: NA
J: TRBJ1-1
V: TRBV6-6
D: TRBD1

CDR3: CASSQVVGYFEAFF
DNA: TGTGCCAGCAGCCAAGTAGTCGGGTACTTTGAAGCTTTCTTT
size: NA
J: TRBJ1-1
V: TRBV3-1/TRBV3-2
D: NA

CDR3: CASSEFSGANVLTF
DNA: TGTGCCAGCAGCGAGTTTAGTGGGGCCAACGTCCTGACTTTC
size: NA
J: TRBJ2-6
V: TRBV14
D: NA

CDR3: CASSFLLRQGDEQFF
DNA: TGTGCCAGCAGTTTTCTCCTCCGTCAAGGCGATGAGCAGTTCTTC
size: NA
J: TRBJ2-1
V: TRBV27
D: NA

CDR3: CAITQAGDNEQFF
DNA: TGTGCCATCACCCAGGCAGGGGACAATGAGCAGTTCTTC
size: NA
J: TRBJ2-1
V: TRBV10-3
D: NA

CDR3: CASSQVLRALNTEAFF
DNA: TGCGCCAGCAGCCAAGTGCTCAGGGCCTTGAACACTGAAGCTTTCTTT
size: NA
J: TRBJ1-1
V: TRBV4-1
D: NA

CDR3: CASSPRGEMNTEAFF
DNA: TGTGCCAGCAGCCCCCGGGGAGAAATGAACACTGAAGCTTTCTTT
size: NA
J: TRBJ1-1
V: TRBV11-2
D: NA

CDR3: CASSSDRGYGYTF
DNA: TGTGCCAGCAGCTCCGACAGGGGCTATGGCTACACCTTC
size: NA
J: TRBJ1-2
V: TRBV11-3
D: TRBD1

CDR3: CASSLRTSGGAADTQYF
DNA: TGTGCCAGCAGCCTAAGGACTAGCGGGGGGGCTGCAGATACGCAGTATTTT
size: NA
J: TRBJ2-3
V: TRBV11-2
D: TRBD2

CDR3: CASSLGGGMGGYTF
DNA: TGTGCCAGCAGCCTAGGTGGGGGAATGGGAGGCTACACCTTC
size: NA
J: TRBJ1-2
V: TRBV11-2
D: NA

CDR3: CASSPGGAGEQFF
DNA: TGTGCCAGCAGCCCCGGGGGGGCGGGTGAGCAGTTCTTC
size: NA
J: TRBJ2-1
V: TRBV11-3
D: TRBD2

CDR3: CASSVGPSSGNTIYF
DNA: TGTGCCAGCAGCGTAGGCCCGAGCTCTGGAAACACCATATATTTT
size: NA
J: TRBJ1-3
V: TRBV9
D: NA

CDR3: CASKKNLRQANQPQHF
DNA: TGTGCCAGTAAAAAGAATCTAAGGCAGGCCAATCAGCCCCAGCATTTT
size: NA
J: TRBJ1-5
V: TRBV19
D: NA

CDR3: CASSFLTEQYF
DNA: TGTGCCAGCAGTTTTCTGACCGAGCAGTACTTC
size: NA
J: TRBJ2-7
V: TRBV12-3/TRBV12-4
D: NA

CDR3: CASRSTGGNQPQHF
DNA: TGTGCCAGCAGATCGACAGGGGGCAATCAGCCCCAGCATTTT
size: NA
J: TRBJ1-5
V: TRBV2
D: TRBD1